What follows is one T cell receptor (beta chain) and its context. As yet, its antigen is unknown. Aged 18 to 65, the patients had hyperthyroidism that was newly diagnosed and had lasted under 2 months. CDR3 size: 13 residues. The germline CDR1 and CDR2 sequences are DFQATT and SNEGSKA (reference sequence). V lost 6 bases, J lost 10 bases, and 7 bases stayed unmatched. This record belongs to a study of T cells in Graves' hyperthyroidism and ophthalmopathy. The CDR3 regions of TCR beta were amplified from RNA transcripts. Primed by the HTBI set, a first-round RT-PCR was run on the TCR CDR3. TCRdb redid the calling of the multiplex PCR reads with MiXCR, one entry per CDR3 protein. The sample lists 20,000 to 30,000 distinct CDR3 sequences; less than 45% were seen once. Regarding the study as a whole: Clonotypes that were expanded in thyroid above 0.001 mostly appeared in blood too. Ophthalmopathy, which appeared later, was predicted by the model a median 6.5 months before onset.

The source material was blood. The chain combines TRBV20-1 with TRBJ2-1, with 12 bases matching TRBD2. The sequence was collected from a woman between 25 and 40 years old with Graves' hyperthyroidism. The CDR3 region is CSAPSGRAWEQFF. The CDR3 coding sequence is TGCAGTGCCCCTAGCGGGAGGGCCTGGGAGCAGTTCTTC.